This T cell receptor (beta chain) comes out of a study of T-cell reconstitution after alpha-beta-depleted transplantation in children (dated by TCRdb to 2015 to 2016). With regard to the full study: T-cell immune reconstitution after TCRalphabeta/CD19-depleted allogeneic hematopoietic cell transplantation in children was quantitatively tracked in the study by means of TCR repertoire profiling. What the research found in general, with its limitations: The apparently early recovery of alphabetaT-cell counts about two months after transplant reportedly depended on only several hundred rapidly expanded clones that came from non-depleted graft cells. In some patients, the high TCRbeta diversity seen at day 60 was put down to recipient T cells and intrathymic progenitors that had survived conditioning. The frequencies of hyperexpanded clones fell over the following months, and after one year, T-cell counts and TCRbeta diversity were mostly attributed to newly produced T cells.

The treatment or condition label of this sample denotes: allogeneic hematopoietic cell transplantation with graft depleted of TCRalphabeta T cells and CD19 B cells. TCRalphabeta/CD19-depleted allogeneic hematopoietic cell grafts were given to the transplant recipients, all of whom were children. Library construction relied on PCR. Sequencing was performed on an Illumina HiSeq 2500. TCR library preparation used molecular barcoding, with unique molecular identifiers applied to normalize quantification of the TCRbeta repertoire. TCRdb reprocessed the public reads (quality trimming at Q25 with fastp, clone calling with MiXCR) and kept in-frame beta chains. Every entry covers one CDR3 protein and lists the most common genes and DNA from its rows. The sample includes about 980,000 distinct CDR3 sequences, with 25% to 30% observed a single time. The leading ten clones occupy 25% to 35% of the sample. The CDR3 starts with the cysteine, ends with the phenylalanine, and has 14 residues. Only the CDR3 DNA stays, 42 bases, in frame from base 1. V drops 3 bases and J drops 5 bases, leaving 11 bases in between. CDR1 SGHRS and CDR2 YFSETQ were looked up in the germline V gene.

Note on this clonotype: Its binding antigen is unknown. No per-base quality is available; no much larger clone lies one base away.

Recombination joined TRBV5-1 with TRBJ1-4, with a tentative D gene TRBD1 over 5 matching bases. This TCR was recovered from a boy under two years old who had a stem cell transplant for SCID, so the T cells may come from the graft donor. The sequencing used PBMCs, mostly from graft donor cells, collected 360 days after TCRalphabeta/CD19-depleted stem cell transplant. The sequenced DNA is TGCGCCAGCAGCTCGGGACGGGAGAATGAAAAACTGTTTTTT. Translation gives CASSSGRENEKLFF. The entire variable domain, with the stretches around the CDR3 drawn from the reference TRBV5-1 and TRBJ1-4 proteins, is KAGVTQTPRYLIKTRGQQVTLSCSPISGHRSVSWYQQTPGQGLQFLFEYFSETQRNKGNFPGRFSGRQFSNSRSEMNVSTLELGDSALYLCASSSGRENEKLFFGSGTQLSVL.